This section outlines one T cell receptor (beta chain) sequence together with its context. Antigen: not known. This entry is derived from a study of B cell selection in AIRE deficiency. Study-level results: Only TCRbeta was sequenced; around 39% of shared healthy Treg sequences appeared in Tconv. Shared Treg sequences were biased toward short CDR3s with few non-templated nucleotide insertions.

The repertoire was sequenced with immunoSEQ multiplex PCR; TCRdb's copy has only in-frame clones and lacks some. Of 15,000 or so clones in the sample, approximately 94% were seen once. Sorted regulatory T cells were CD4-positive, CD25-high and CD127-low or negative. Germline V gene sequence: CDR1 SGHTA, CDR2 FQGNSA. The CDR3 consists of 15 residues. Germline trimming cut 6 bases from V and 4 bases from J; bases unmatched to any gene: 10. The material sequenced was Tregs sorted from PBMCs. The chain has TRBV7-2 and TRBJ2-7; the match to TRBD2 covers 9 bases. This receptor was identified in a human donor with AIRE deficiency. For the CDR3, the DNA is TGTGCCAGCAGTTCCTTTAGCGGGAGTCAGTACGAGCAGTACTTC. As protein: CASSSFSGSQYEQYF.